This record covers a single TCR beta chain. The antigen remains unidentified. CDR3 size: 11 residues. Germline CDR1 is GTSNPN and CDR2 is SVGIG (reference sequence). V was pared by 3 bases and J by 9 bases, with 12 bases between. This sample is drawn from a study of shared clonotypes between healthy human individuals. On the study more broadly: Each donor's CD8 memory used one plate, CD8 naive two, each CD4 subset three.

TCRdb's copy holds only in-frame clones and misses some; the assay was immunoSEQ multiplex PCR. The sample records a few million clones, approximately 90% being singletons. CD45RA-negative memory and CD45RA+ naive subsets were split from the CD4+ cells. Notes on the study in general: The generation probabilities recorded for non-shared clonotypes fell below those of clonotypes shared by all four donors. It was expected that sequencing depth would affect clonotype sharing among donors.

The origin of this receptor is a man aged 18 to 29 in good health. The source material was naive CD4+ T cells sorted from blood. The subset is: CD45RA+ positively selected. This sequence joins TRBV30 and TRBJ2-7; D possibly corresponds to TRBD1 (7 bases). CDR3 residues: CAWSRQGGQYF. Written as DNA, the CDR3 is TGTGCCTGGAGCCGACAGGGAGGGCAGTACTTC.